This is a list of T cell receptor beta chains from one sample in a study of shared clonotypes between healthy human individuals. Assay: immunoSEQ multiplex PCR; the TCRdb copy retains only in-frame clones and omits some. The repertoire consists of 2,500,000 or so clones, with about nine tenths occurring once and the leading ten covering about 0.41%. Sample: naive CD4+ T cells from PBMCs. All receptors derive from a man in his late teens or twenties in good health. Some clones in this sample may be carry-over from other donors' samples. Each CDR3 is given with its conserved first and last residue. The order of the fields is CDR3 length, clone size, V gene, J gene, D gene, CDR3 DNA, CDR3 protein. A D gene is named only where the DNA matches it firmly. Where a row states a size, it is once, few, many or the class of an expanded clone; other rows omit it.

12,.,TRBV29-1,TRBJ1-4,.,TGCAGCGTATGGGGTGGGGCTGAAAAACTGTTTTTT,CSVWGGAEKLFF
13,.,TRBV5-1,TRBJ1-1,.,TGCGCCAGCAGCTTGAATACGGACACTGAAGCTTTCTTT,CASSLNTDTEAFF
15,.,TRBV7-2,TRBJ2-7,TRBD2,TGTGCCAGCAGCTTAGCAGCGGGAGCGTCCTACGAGCAGTACTTC,CASSLAAGASYEQYF
15,.,TRBV7-2,TRBJ2-1,TRBD1,TGTGCCAGCCTGAAGGGACAGACTTATTACAATGAGCAGTTCTTC,CASLKGQTYYNEQFF
12,.,TRBV28,TRBJ2-7,TRBD1,TGTGCCAGCAGACAGCAGGGGGACGAGCAGTACTTC,CASRQQGDEQYF
17,once,TRBV5-1,TRBJ2-1,.,TGCGCCAGCAGCTTGGCCCCCGGGACTTCTTTGTTGGATGAGCAGTTCTTC,CASSLAPGTSLLDEQFF
14,.,TRBV27,TRBJ1-5,TRBD1,TGTGCCAGCAGTTTTAGACAGGGCGGACAGCCCCAGCATTTT,CASSFRQGGQPQHF
15,.,TRBV7-2,TRBJ1-3,.,TGTGCCAGCAGCCCACAGGCCGGGGCTGGAAACACCATATATTTT,CASSPQAGAGNTIYF
14,.,TRBV5-4,TRBJ2-1,.,TGTGCCAGCAGCCCAACAGGGAACTACAATGAGCAGTTCTTC,CASSPTGNYNEQFF
15,.,TRBV4-1,TRBJ1-5,.,TGCGCCAGCAGCCAAGGGGCGACCTTCAATCAGCCCCAGCATTTT,CASSQGATFNQPQHF
14,.,TRBV5-1,TRBJ2-5,TRBD2,TGCGCCAGCAGCTTGGTGGGAGGGACAGAGACCCAGTACTTC,CASSLVGGTETQYF
14,.,TRBV19,TRBJ1-2,.,TGTGCCAGTAGTATGTCTGGACAGCTCTATGGCTACACCTTC,CASSMSGQLYGYTF
13,.,TRBV5-6,TRBJ2-1,TRBD2,TGTGCCAGCAGCTTACTAGCGGCCAATGAGCAGTTCTTC,CASSLLAANEQFF
15,.,TRBV18,TRBJ2-7,.,TGTGCCAGCTCTCCAGCGTGGGGGAGCCCCTACGAGCAGTACTTC,CASSPAWGSPYEQYF
13,.,TRBV28,TRBJ2-7,.,TGTGCCAGCAACCGGGAGCTAACCTACGAGCAGTACTTC,CASNRELTYEQYF
14,.,TRBV19,TRBJ1-2,.,TGTGCCAGTAGTATATGGTTGGCTAACTATGGCTACACCTTC,CASSIWLANYGYTF
14,.,TRBV4-3,TRBJ1-2,.,TGCGCCAGCAGCCTCGAACGGGCTAACTATGGCTACACCTTC,CASSLERANYGYTF
14,.,TRBV7-9,TRBJ2-1,TRBD2,TGTGCCAGCAGCTTAGCGGGAGGGCCCAATGAGCAGTTCTTC,CASSLAGGPNEQFF
16,.,TRBV19,TRBJ2-2,.,TGTGCCAGTACCCCCGGGCGGGACACAAACACCGGGGAGCTGTTTTTT,CASTPGRDTNTGELFF
13,.,TRBV28,TRBJ2-7,.,TGTGCCAGCAGCTTTACTAAAACCTACGAGCAGTACTTC,CASSFTKTYEQYF
17,.,TRBV7-9,TRBJ2-1,TRBD2,TGTGCCAGCAGCTTAGGGTGGACTAGCGGGAGGGCCAATGAGCAGTTCTTC,CASSLGWTSGRANEQFF
19,.,TRBV5-1,TRBJ2-1,TRBD2,TGCGCCAGCAGCTCCAACCGACGACTAGCGGGATCGATCTACAATGAGCAGTTCTTC,CASSSNRRLAGSIYNEQFF
13,.,TRBV7-7,TRBJ2-2,.,TGTGCCAGCAGCTTAAGGGGTTCCGGGGAGCTGTTTTTT,CASSLRGSGELFF
17,.,TRBV4-1,TRBJ2-2,.,TGCGCCAGCAGCCAAGATGGTCTCCAGCGGCGGAACGGGGAGCTGTTTTTT,CASSQDGLQRRNGELFF
16,.,TRBV11-3,TRBJ2-2,.,TGTGCCAGCAGCTTAAGCAGGCTCGCGAACACCGGGGAGCTGTTTTTT,CASSLSRLANTGELFF
13,.,TRBV28,TRBJ2-5,TRBD1,TGTGCCAGCAGGCAACAGGGGGTAGAGACCCAGTACTTC,CASRQQGVETQYF
15,.,TRBV27,TRBJ1-2,.,TGTGCCTCCTCCCCGGACGGGACATCCACCTATGGCTACACCTTC,CASSPDGTSTYGYTF
13,once,TRBV15,TRBJ2-1,.,TGTGCCACCAGCAGAGATAGGAAAGCGCCCTTCTTCTTC,CATSRDRKAPFFF
12,.,TRBV9,TRBJ2-3,.,TGTGCCAGCAGTCAAATTACAGATACGCAGTATTTT,CASSQITDTQYF
13,.,TRBV7-6,TRBJ2-5,.,TGTGCCAGCACCCCTGTCCACCAAGAGACCCAGTACTTC,CASTPVHQETQYF
12,.,TRBV4-1,TRBJ2-1,.,TGCGCCAGCAGCCAAGCAGTCGATGAGCAGTTCTTC,CASSQAVDEQFF
12,.,TRBV7-2,TRBJ2-5,.,TGTGCCAGCAGCTTCTCCAGGGAGACCCAGTACTTC,CASSFSRETQYF
15,.,TRBV28,TRBJ1-5,.,TGTGCCAGCAGGCACAGGGAGATTGGCAATCAGCCCCAGCATTTT,CASRHREIGNQPQHF
15,.,TRBV10-3,TRBJ1-4,.,TGTGCCATCAGTGGTTCTGCGGGGGCTAATGAAAAACTGTTTTTT,CAISGSAGANEKLFF
15,.,TRBV7-2,TRBJ2-7,TRBD2,TGTGCCAGCAGCCGATCGACTAGCGGAGCTTACGAGCAGTACTTC,CASSRSTSGAYEQYF
16,.,TRBV7-9,TRBJ1-6,.,TGTGCCAGCAGCTTAGGGGGGAGCTCCTATAATTCACCCCTCCACTTT,CASSLGGSSYNSPLHF